These 17 T cell receptor beta chains share one sample of origin, sequenced in a study of shared clonotypes between healthy human individuals (TCRdb year 2020). Library method: the immunoSEQ multiplex PCR assay. Not all clones reach the TCRdb copy of this immuneACCESS table, which keeps in-frame sequences only. Checked studies attribute under half of the gap to unresolved V genes and leave the rest unexplained. The sample has around 2.5 million clones on record, over 85% of them singletons. The ten largest clonotypes hold approximately 0.37% of the sample. The sequencing sample was made of naive CD4+ T cells from PBMCs. The cell subset or site label on this specimen signifies: CD45RA+ positively selected. These receptors came from a man between 18 and 35 years old in good health. Some clones in this sample may be carry-over from other donors' samples.

The gene calls are TRBV7-2 and TRBJ2-7, with a weak D call TRBD1 (6 bases). Trimming removed 0 bases from V and 2 bases from J, with 17 bases in between. This CDR3 is 17 amino acids long. The germline CDR1 and CDR2 sequences are SGHTA and FQGNSA. CDR3 sequence reads: CASSLAFGQGLAYEQYF. CDR3 nucleotide sequence: TGTGCCAGCAGCTTAGCCTTTGGGCAGGGGCTGGCCTACGAGCAGTACTTC.

The chain carries TRBV5-1 and TRBJ2-1; 12 nucleotides match TRBD2. Per germline, CDR1 SGHRS and CDR2 YFSETQ. Germline trimming cut 4 bases from V and 8 bases from J; bases unmatched to any gene: 13. The CDR3 is 17 residues long. The CDR3, as DNA: TGCGCCAGCAGCCCTGATCTAGCGGGAGGGCCAGTCGATGAGCAGTTCTTC. Translation gives CASSPDLAGGPVDEQFF. The full variable domain, with the rest looked up from reference TRBV5-1 and TRBJ2-1, is KAGVTQTPRYLIKTRGQQVTLSCSPISGHRSVSWYQQTPGQGLQFLFEYFSETQRNKGNFPGRFSGRQFSNSRSEMNVSTLELGDSALYLCASSPDLAGGPVDEQFFGPGTRLTVL.

This chain links TRBV18 with TRBJ2-7; D is perhaps TRBD1 (5 bases). In germline, CDR1 is KGHSH, CDR2 LQKENI. CDR3 length equals 13 residues. Trimming took 5 bases from V and 6 from J, leaving 14 bases between them. CDR3 sequence reads: CASSALERGEQYF. The CDR3, as DNA: TGTGCCAGCTCAGCTCTTGAAAGGGGCGAGCAGTACTTC.

The CDR3 sequence: CASSLGSGLYSGNTIYF. The CDR3 nucleotides read TGCGCCAGCAGCTTGGGATCAGGGCTTTACTCTGGAAACACCATATATTTT. The chain couples TRBV5-1 to TRBJ1-3; tentative D call: TRBD1 (5 bases). The CDR3 consists of 17 residues. Between the trimmed V and J ends, which lost 0 bases and 0 bases, there was a span of 13 bases. CDR1 is SGHRS and CDR2 is YFSETQ in the germline V gene.

Comments on this clone: This sample also contains other DNA sequences that code for the same CDR3. The CDR3 spells CASSLGQLYEQYF. CDR3 DNA sequence: TGTGCCAGCAGCTTGGGACAGCTCTACGAGCAGTACTTC. The V and J genes are TRBV11-2 and TRBJ2-7, with TRBD1 identical over 7 bases. This CDR3 comprises 13 residues. J lost 3 bases, V lost 3 bases, and 2 bases had no gene match. Germline lookup yields CDR1 SGHAT and CDR2 FQNNGV.

The chain uses TRBV5-1 and TRBJ1-2; D uncertain. Germline values: CDR1 SGHRS, CDR2 YFSETQ. The CDR3 runs to 19 residues. With 0 bases removed from V and 1 base from J, the gap between germline ends came to 22 bases. As DNA, the CDR3 is TGCGCCAGCAGCTTGGAAGATCTCCACCCAAACTCGATTAACTATGGCTACACCTTC. Translated, it gives CASSLEDLHPNSINYGYTF.

This chain uses TRBV18 with TRBJ1-4; D unresolved. V dropped 2 bases and J dropped 8 bases, with 9 bases sitting between them. CDR3 size: 13 residues. From germline, CDR1 is KGHSH and CDR2 LQKENI. CDR3 sequence: CASSPYLDEKLFF. CDR3 DNA: TGTGCCAGCTCACCATATCTGGACGAAAAACTGTTTTTT. The full variable domain, with the rest looked up from reference TRBV18 and TRBJ1-4, is NAGVMQNPRHLVRRRGQEARLRCSPMKGHSHVYWYRQLPEEGLKFMVYLQKENIIDESGMPKERFSAEFPKEGPSILRIQQVVRGDSAAYFCASSPYLDEKLFFGSGTQLSVL.

Worth noting for this clone: Other DNA sequences within the sample encode an identical CDR3. J is TRBJ2-2 and V is TRBV5-6; D remains unclear. Trimming removed 3 bases at V and 0 bases at J, with 9 bases between. CDR3 size: 15 residues. The germline gives CDR1 SGHDT, CDR2 YYEEEE. CDR3 nucleotide sequence: TGTGCCAGCAGCTCCCTCGGAGCGAACACCGGGGAGCTGTTTTTT. Translation gives CASSSLGANTGELFF.

The chain employs TRBV5-1 and TRBJ2-7; the match to TRBD2 covers 12 bases. The germline V gene has CDR1 SGHRS and CDR2 YFSETQ. The junction had 5 bases not matched to a gene; V was cut back by 4 bases and J by 3 bases. This CDR3 has 15 amino acids. The CDR3 sequence is CASSPTSGRFYEQYF. DNA of the CDR3: TGCGCCAGCAGCCCAACTAGCGGGAGGTTCTACGAGCAGTACTTC. Full variable domain (missing parts from reference TRBV5-1 and TRBJ2-7): KAGVTQTPRYLIKTRGQQVTLSCSPISGHRSVSWYQQTPGQGLQFLFEYFSETQRNKGNFPGRFSGRQFSNSRSEMNVSTLELGDSALYLCASSPTSGRFYEQYFGPGTRLTVT.

The table lists this clone with a count of one. The genes are TRBV9 and TRBJ2-7; 11 bases match TRBD2. The V segment lost 0 bases and the J segment 6 bases; nucleotides outside the gene matches: 5. The CDR3 loop spans 15 amino acids. Germline values: CDR1 SGDLS, CDR2 YYNGEE. Here the CDR3 reads CASSVDTSGGREQYF. In nucleotides, the CDR3 is TGTGCCAGCAGCGTAGACACTAGCGGGGGTCGCGAGCAGTACTTC.

The chain couples TRBV11-2 to TRBJ2-7; D unresolved. The CDR3 has 16 residues. The V end lost 3 bases, the J end lost 3 bases, and 18 bases lay between the germline ends. Germline V gene sequence: CDR1 SGHAT, CDR2 FQNNGV. The CDR3 protein is CASSFDPVLLGYEQYF. CDR3 DNA: TGTGCCAGCAGCTTTGACCCCGTTCTCCTAGGCTACGAGCAGTACTTC.

Details on this clone: The sample carries other DNA sequences with the same CDR3. The J gene is TRBJ2-5, the V gene TRBV7-3; TRBD2 aligns across 13 bases. The trim removed 6 bases at V and 4 bases at J, leaving 2 bases unmatched. Germline values: CDR1 SGHTA, CDR2 FQGTGA. The CDR3 spans 14 residues. CDR3 DNA sequence: TGTGCCAGCAGTACTAGCGGGAGGGGAGAGACCCAGTACTTC. This encodes CASSTSGRGETQYF.

This chain uses TRBV7-8 with TRBJ2-6; TRBD1 matches 9 bases. Germline CDR1 is SGHVS and CDR2 is FQNEAQ. This CDR3 has 17 amino acids. Trimming took 1 base from V and 2 from J; bases not matched to a gene: 3. In DNA, the CDR3 is TGTGCCAGCAGCTTAGGTAGACAGGGGGCTGGGGCCAACGTCCTGACTTTC. The encoded protein is CASSLGRQGAGANVLTF.

V usage is TRBV5-1 and J usage is TRBJ1-5; no reliable D call. Germline V gene data show CDR1 as SGHRS and CDR2 as YFSETQ. CDR3 size: 14 residues. The V end lost 0 bases, the J end lost 6 bases, and 10 bases lay between the germline ends. The CDR3 sequence: CASSLEAGIQPQHF. CDR3 DNA: TGCGCCAGCAGCTTGGAAGCGGGGATTCAGCCCCAGCATTTT.

This clone was seen once. J is TRBJ2-6 and V is TRBV2, with 14 nucleotides matching TRBD2. The germline V gene has CDR1 SNHLY and CDR2 FYNNEI. V lost 4 bases, J lost 3 bases, and 5 bases stayed unmatched. The CDR3 is 18 residues long. The CDR3 DNA is TGTGCCAGCAGTGGGGGACTAGCGGGAGAGGGTGGGGCCAACGTCCTGACTTTC. As protein: CASSGGLAGEGGANVLTF.

The rearrangement uses TRBV7-9 and TRBJ2-7; D possibly uses TRBD1 or TRBD2 (6 bases each). Per germline, CDR1 SEHNR and CDR2 FQNEAQ (reference sequence). The CDR3 extends over 13 amino acids. Trimming removed 5 bases from V and 6 bases from J, with 14 bases in between. Here the CDR3 reads CASSVLPGAEQYF. CDR3 nucleotide sequence: TGTGCCAGCAGCGTCCTACCGGGGGCCGAGCAGTACTTC.

The V and J genes are TRBV28 and TRBJ1-5; possibly TRBD1 for D (5 bases). The CDR3 runs 14 residues. In germline, CDR1 is MDHEN, CDR2 SYDVKM. V lost 5 bases, J lost 11 bases, and 19 bases lay in between. The CDR3 reads CASSRSAQSGSQHF. The CDR3 DNA follows: TGTGCCAGCAGTCGGTCAGCCCAATCAGGGTCCCAGCATTTT.